This TCR beta chain derives from a study of cytomegalovirus exposure and HLA in healthy donors. Study observations and caveats: Excluded: some indistinguishable V segments such as TRBV6-2 and TRBV6-3. Roughly even sequencing depth across donors was the assumption behind the presence/absence analyses. Analyzed later, most CMV-associated TCR beta chains appeared HLA-restricted.

The PCR made use of 60 Vbeta and 13 Jbeta primers. TCRdb keeps only in-frame clones here, not all; method: immunoSEQ multiplex PCR. This table holds about 160,000 clones. CDR1 GTSNPN and CDR2 SVGIG come from the germline V gene (reference sequence). The CDR3 is made up of 13 amino acids. V was trimmed by 7 bases and J by 5 bases, leaving 17 bases between them. With regard to this clone: Antigen: not known.

The clonotype was recovered from a woman in her sixties or seventies in good health and CMV-seronegative. The V and J genes are TRBV30 and TRBJ1-1; D possibly corresponds to TRBD1 (6 bases). Sequencing input: PBMCs. CDR3 DNA: TGTGCCTCATCTGCCTTCAGGGGTACTGAAGCTTTCTTT. Its translation is CASSAFRGTEAFF.